Detailed here is one T cell receptor (beta chain). What it recognizes is unknown. The data derive from a study of T-cell reconstitution after alpha-beta-depleted transplantation in children. Broader study findings: Approximately two months post-transplant, alpha-beta T cells reportedly originated from several hundred expanded graft clones. One year post-transplant, T-cell counts and diversity were largely derived from T cells produced anew.

Unique molecular identifiers were built into the TCRbeta library. MiXCR was run by TCRdb on the PCR reads, yielding one entry per CDR3 protein. In the table there are fewer than 1 million distinct CDR3 sequences, roughly 15% of which are singletons. CDR3 length: 15 amino acids. With V trimmed by 7 bases and J by 4 bases, 10 bases remained unmatched. The germline V gene encodes CDR1 SGHRS and CDR2 YFSETQ. This clonotype was obtained from a male patient younger than 18 who had a stem cell transplant for acute lymphoblastic leukemia, so the T cells may come from the graft donor. J is TRBJ1-5 and V is TRBV5-1, with 8 positions matching TRBD1. Sequences were derived from PBMCs, mostly from graft donor cells, sampled 360 days after TCRalphabeta/CD19-depleted stem cell transplant. The CDR3 DNA reads TGCGCCAGCCGCCAACCACAGGGGGAAAATCAGCCCCAGCATTTT. Encoded protein: CASRQPQGENQPQHF. Full variable domain (outside the CDR3, taken from reference TRBV5-1 and TRBJ1-5): KAGVTQTPRYLIKTRGQQVTLSCSPISGHRSVSWYQQTPGQGLQFLFEYFSETQRNKGNFPGRFSGRQFSNSRSEMNVSTLELGDSALYLCASRQPQGENQPQHFGDGTRLSIL.